This note documents a single TCR beta chain sequence. The data are from a study of blood T cell repertoires in COVID-19. Study as a whole: From T cells, B-cell-depleted T cells, or PBMCs came the material, which was cDNA or gDNA.

The CDR3 totals 13 residues. V dropped 8 bases and J dropped 3 bases, with 11 bases sitting between them. Germline V CDR1 and CDR2: SNHLY, FYNNEI. The data were produced by immunoSEQ multiplex PCR, yet TCRdb's version contains in-frame clones alone and is incomplete. The sample has about 160,000 clones, 65% to 90% seen once; the top ten hold about 3.5%. The specimen sequenced was peripheral blood. The receptor was derived from a man aged 70 or older with acute or convalescent COVID-19. The genes are TRBV2 and TRBJ1-5, with D possibly matching TRBD1 (5 bases). In DNA, the CDR3 is TGTGCCAGCTCCCAGGGCTCCAATCAGCCCCAGCATTTT. Residues: CASSQGSNQPQHF.